This TCR beta chain came from a study of blood T cells in healthy people across ages. Trimming took 4 bases from V and 3 from J, leaving 27 bases between them. The germline V gene encodes CDR1 MGHRA and CDR2 YSYEKL. This CDR3 region has 19 residues. The use of a sample-barcoded 5' primer and a J-beta primer mix characterized a second PCR of roughly 7 to 12 cycles. One entry per CDR3 protein, called by TCRdb with MiXCR from the 5' RACE reads. The table shows about 670,000 distinct CDR3 sequences, with 52% occurring only once. Per individual sample, total RNA of at least 6 micrograms was extracted. Study-wide findings and caveats: Possibly confounding the expanded clonotype changes was the fact that donor CMV status was unknown.

A word on this clonotype: What it binds is not known.

This TCR derives from a woman older than 75 in good health. Sequencing was carried out using blood. J is TRBJ1-2 and V is TRBV4-1; D possibly corresponds to TRBD1 (5 bases). The CDR3 sequence: CASSLTFGQNRVGHYGYTF. CDR3 sequence (DNA): TGCGCCAGCAGCCTCACCTTCGGTCAAAACCGGGTGGGGCACTATGGCTACACCTTC.